This T cell receptor (beta chain) was sequenced for a study of metastatic and nonmetastatic thyroid tumors. Study-wide results and caveats: The study reportedly found significantly higher TCR beta diversity in malignant thyroid tumors than benign nodules, in blood and tumor.

In the original workflow: Differences in CDR3 between clinicopathological groups were drawn on to build a classifier intended to discriminate distant-metastatic papillary thyroid cancer patients. TCRdb re-processed the PCR reads through MiXCR. Clone size and V and J calls follow TCRdb, not the original study. The table lists about 16,000 clones, 30% to 35% of them singletons. On this clone: The antigen is unknown.

Every patient underwent thyroid surgery untreated. Germline lookup yields CDR1 KGHSH and CDR2 LQKENI. Trimming removed 3 bases at V and 5 bases at J, with 4 bases between. This CDR3 has 12 amino acids. The source of this sequence is a female donor with papillary thyroid cancer or a benign thyroid nodule (not recorded which). Some clones in this sample may be carry-over from other donors' samples. The sample comprised blood. The rearrangement uses TRBV18 and TRBJ1-4; D call uncertain. The DNA for the CDR3 is TGTGCCAGCTCACCGGGAAATGAAAAACTGTTTTTT. Encoded protein: CASSPGNEKLFF.